This T cell receptor beta chain was sequenced for a study of T cell changes during pregnancy in multiple sclerosis. Measured with immunoSEQ multiplex PCR; TCRdb has only the in-frame clones, and not every one. The sample consists of around 48,000 clones, roughly 92% of them appearing once. The V end lost 5 bases, the J end lost 0 bases, and 11 bases lay between the germline ends. The CDR3 has 14 amino acids. Germline CDR1 SGHTA, CDR2 FQGNSA. This chain uses TRBV7-2 with TRBJ2-7; a possible D gene is TRBD1 (5 bases). The starting material was CD4+ T cells from peripheral blood mononuclear cells, obtained in the third trimester of pregnancy. The TCR sequence derives from a female donor with multiple sclerosis, enrolled in a pregnancy study. CDR3 bases: TGTGCCAGCAGCCAACAGGAGACCTCCTACGAGCAGTACTTC. As protein: CASSQQETSYEQYF.